Following are 2 T cell receptor beta chains from one sample sequenced in a study of shared clonotypes between healthy human individuals. Only CD45RO-negative cells positively selected for CCR7 counted as naive CD8 cells, so terminally differentiated effector memory CD45RA+ cells were excluded. The assay was immunoSEQ multiplex PCR, and TCRdb's table has in-frame clones only and misses some. There are hundreds of thousands of clones in the sample; roughly 95% occur only once, and approximately 0.11% lies in the top ten. The sample comprised naive CD8+ T cells sorted from blood. The receptors derive from a woman aged 25 to 39 in good health.

The genes are TRBV11-2 and TRBJ2-1, with unresolved D. The germline V and J ends were trimmed by 5 bases and 10 bases, with 18 bases remaining between them. Germline V gene sequence: CDR1 SGHAT, CDR2 FQNNGV. The CDR3 contains 14 residues. In DNA form, the CDR3 reads TGTGCCAGCAGCCTAACTCCCCATGGTAGGGAGCAGTTCTTC. This gives the protein CASSLTPHGREQFF.

This chain links TRBV27 with TRBJ2-7, with 8 bases matching TRBD2. The CDR3 has 12 residues. The ends lost 11 bases at V and 3 bases at J; junction bases unmatched: 6. Germline lookup yields CDR1 MNHEY and CDR2 SMNVEV (reference sequence). The CDR3 DNA reads TGTGCCGTCCTTACTAGCGGCTACGAGCAGTACTTC. Translation gives CAVLTSGYEQYF.